The 3 T cell receptor beta chains given below trace back to one sample, sequenced in a study of OX40 agonist ivuxolimab in advanced cancers. Profiled with immunoSEQ multiplex PCR; TCRdb holds only in-frame clones, not every one. The profile shows 64,000 or so clones, roughly 84% of them singletons. Specimen: CD4+ or CD8+ T cells sorted from blood, collected in a trial of the OX40 agonist ivuxolimab. These receptors were collected from an adult with an advanced solid tumor such as melanoma, head and neck, liver or kidney cancer.

The rearrangement uses TRBV7-9 and TRBJ2-3; TRBD2 agrees at 14 bases. Per the germline V gene, CDR1 is SEHNR and CDR2 is FQNEAQ (reference sequence). The trim removed 3 bases at V and 5 bases at J, leaving 4 bases unmatched. The CDR3 loop spans 16 amino acids. The CDR3 loop is CASSLGLAGVLDTQYF. As DNA, the CDR3 is TGTGCCAGCAGCTTGGGACTAGCGGGGGTGTTAGATACGCAGTATTTT.

This clone has only a few counts. The chain links TRBV18 to TRBJ1-2; TRBD1 matches 8 bases. After removal of 6 bases from V and 5 bases from J, the junction contained 8 bases not matched to a gene. Germline V CDR1 and CDR2: KGHSH, LQKENI. The CDR3 has 14 amino acids. In DNA, the CDR3 is TGTGCCAGCTCCCCGACAGGGGTTGATTATGGCTACACCTTC. Amino acids: CASSPTGVDYGYTF.

The CDR3 nucleotides are TGTGCCAGCAGCCAAGATCCCGGCACAGATACGCAGTATTTT. Its translation is CASSQDPGTDTQYF. The gene calls are TRBV4-2 and TRBJ2-3; no reliable D call. The ends were cut back, 0 bases at V and 1 base at J, with 5 bases in the middle. The germline gives CDR1 LGHNA, CDR2 YNFKEQ. CDR3 length: 14 residues.